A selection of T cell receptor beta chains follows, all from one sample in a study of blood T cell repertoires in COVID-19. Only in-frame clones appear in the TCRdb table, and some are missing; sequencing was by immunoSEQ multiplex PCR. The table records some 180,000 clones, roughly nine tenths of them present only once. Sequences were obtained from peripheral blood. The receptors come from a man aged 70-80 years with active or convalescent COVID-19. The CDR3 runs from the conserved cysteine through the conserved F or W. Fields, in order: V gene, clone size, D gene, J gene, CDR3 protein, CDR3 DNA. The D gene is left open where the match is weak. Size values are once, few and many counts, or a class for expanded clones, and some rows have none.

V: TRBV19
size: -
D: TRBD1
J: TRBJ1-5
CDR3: CASSNPVTGGSGNQPQHF
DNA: TGTGCCAGTAGTAACCCCGTAACAGGGGGCTCTGGCAATCAGCCCCAGCATTTT

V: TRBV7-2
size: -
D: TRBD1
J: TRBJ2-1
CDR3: CASSRGQGSYNEQFF
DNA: TGTGCCAGCAGCCGGGGACAGGGCTCCTACAATGAGCAGTTCTTC

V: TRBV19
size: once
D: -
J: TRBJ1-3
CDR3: CASSTIGHRPSRVTGNTIYF
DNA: TGTGCCAGTAGTACTATAGGACACCGCCCCTCCCGGGTAACTGGAAACACCATATATTTT

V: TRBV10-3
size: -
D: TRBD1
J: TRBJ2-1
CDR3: CAISPLRDRDYNEQFF
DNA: TGTGCCATCAGTCCCCTCCGCGACAGGGACTACAATGAGCAGTTCTTC

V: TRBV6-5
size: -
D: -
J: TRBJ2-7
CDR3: CASTSGGGIYEQYF
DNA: TGTGCCAGCACGTCCGGGGGTGGGATATACGAGCAGTACTTC

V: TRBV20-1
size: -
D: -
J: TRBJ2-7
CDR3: CSGTLNYEQYF
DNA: TGCAGTGGGACTTTAAACTACGAGCAGTACTTC

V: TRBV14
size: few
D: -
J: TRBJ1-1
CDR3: CASSPAGVNTEAFF
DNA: TGTGCCAGCAGCCCAGCGGGGGTGAACACTGAAGCTTTCTTT

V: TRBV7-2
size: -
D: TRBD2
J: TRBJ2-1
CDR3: CASSGLGGRLGEQFF
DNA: TGTGCCAGCAGCGGACTAGGCGGGAGGCTCGGGGAGCAGTTCTTC

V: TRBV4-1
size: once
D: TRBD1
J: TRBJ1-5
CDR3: CASSQDITWDRGKHQPQHF
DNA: TGCGCCAGCAGCCAAGACATAACCTGGGACAGGGGGAAACATCAGCCCCAGCATTTT

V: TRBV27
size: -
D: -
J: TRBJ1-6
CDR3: CASSPRGRRSYNSPLHF
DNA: TGTGCCAGCAGTCCTCGGGGGAGGCGCTCCTATAATTCACCCCTCCACTTT

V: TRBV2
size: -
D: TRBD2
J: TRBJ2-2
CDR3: CASRGGFNTGELFF
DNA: TGTGCCAGCAGGGGAGGGTTCAACACCGGGGAGCTGTTTTTT

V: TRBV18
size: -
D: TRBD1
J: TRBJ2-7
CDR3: CASLTSRGSSYEQYF
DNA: TGTGCCAGCCTCACGTCCAGGGGGTCCTCCTACGAGCAGTACTTC

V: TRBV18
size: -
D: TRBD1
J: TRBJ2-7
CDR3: CASSEDRVLEQYF
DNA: TGTGCCAGCTCAGAGGACAGGGTGCTCGAGCAGTACTTC

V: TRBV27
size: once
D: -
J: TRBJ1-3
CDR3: CASGTLGRDTIYF
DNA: TGTGCCAGCGGGACTCTCGGACGAGACACCATATATTTT

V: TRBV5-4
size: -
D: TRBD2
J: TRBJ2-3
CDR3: CASSKFPSGSTDTQYF
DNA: TGTGCCAGCAGCAAATTTCCTAGCGGGAGCACAGATACGCAGTATTTT

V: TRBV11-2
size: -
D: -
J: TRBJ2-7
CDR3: CASSLVGGGHEQYF
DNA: TGTGCCAGCAGCTTAGTGGGCGGGGGCCACGAGCAGTACTTC

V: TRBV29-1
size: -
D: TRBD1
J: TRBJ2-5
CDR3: CSVKGAEETQYF
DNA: TGCAGCGTTAAGGGGGCCGAAGAGACCCAGTACTTC

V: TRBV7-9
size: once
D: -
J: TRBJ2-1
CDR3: CASTRDSYNEQFF
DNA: TGTGCCTCCACCCGGGACTCCTACAATGAGCAGTTCTTC

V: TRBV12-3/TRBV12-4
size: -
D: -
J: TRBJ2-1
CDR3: CASSFTGLVEQFF
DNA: TGTGCCAGCAGCTTTACAGGGTTGGTTGAGCAGTTCTTC

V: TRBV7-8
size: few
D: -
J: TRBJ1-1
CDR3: CASSPRQYTEAFF
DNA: TGTGCCAGCAGCCCCCGACAGTACACTGAAGCTTTCTTT

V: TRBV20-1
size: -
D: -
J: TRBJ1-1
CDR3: CSARGPGRAFF
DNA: TGCAGTGCTAGAGGGCCCGGGAGGGCTTTCTTT

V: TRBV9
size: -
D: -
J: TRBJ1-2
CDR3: CASSVRDKPHPDYGYTF
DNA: TGTGCCAGCAGCGTCCGGGACAAGCCCCATCCGGACTATGGCTACACCTTC

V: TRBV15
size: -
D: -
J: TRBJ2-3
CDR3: CATSRDTPWGVFGDTQYF
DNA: TGTGCCACCAGCAGAGATACCCCATGGGGGGTCTTTGGAGATACGCAGTATTTT

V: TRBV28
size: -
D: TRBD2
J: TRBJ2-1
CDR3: CASRPIPGAGDYNEQFF
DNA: TGTGCCAGCCGCCCCATCCCGGGAGCGGGAGACTACAATGAGCAGTTCTTC

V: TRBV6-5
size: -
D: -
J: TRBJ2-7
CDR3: CASSSALGESSYEQYF
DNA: TGTGCCAGCAGTTCCGCACTCGGGGAAAGCTCCTACGAGCAGTACTTC

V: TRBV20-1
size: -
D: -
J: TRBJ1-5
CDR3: CSARAGLGQPQHF
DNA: TGCAGTGCTCGTGCAGGGCTCGGTCAGCCCCAGCATTTT

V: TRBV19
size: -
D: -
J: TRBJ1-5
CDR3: CASSTTEYQPQHF
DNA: TGTGCCAGTAGTACGACGGAGTATCAGCCCCAGCATTTT